These 26 T cell receptor beta chains were all obtained from the same sample, sequenced in a study of beta chain features in type 1 diabetes. Expressed TCRB transcripts were sequenced, since all the RNA that had been isolated was reverse transcribed. Profiling relied on immunoSEQ multiplex PCR, and the TCRdb table lists in-frame clones only, not all of them. The repertoire holds around 280,000 clones, with around 16% as singletons. Findings and limits, study-wide: TCRB CDR3 length was moderately but significantly reduced in all four CD4+ subsets of Type 1 diabetes patients.

These TCRs are of unknown antigen specificity. Sequencing was performed on naive CD4+ T cells from blood. The receptors stem from a man between 18 and 35 years old with type 1 diabetes.

J is TRBJ2-1 and V is TRBV7-2; 7 bases are shared with TRBD1. The V and J ends lost 4 bases and 4 bases, in that order; junction bases with no gene match: 4. Germline-derived CDR1 and CDR2 are SGHTA and FQGNSA. The CDR3 runs 14 residues. As DNA, the CDR3 is TGTGCCAGCAGCTCCGACAGGGCATACAATGAGCAGTTCTTC. It codes for CASSSDRAYNEQFF.

The chain links TRBV28 to TRBJ2-4; the match to TRBD1 covers 12 bases. Germline V gene data show CDR1 as MDHEN and CDR2 as SYDVKM. This CDR3 contains 15 residues. V shed 6 bases and J 14 bases; nucleotides not matched to a gene: 14. The CDR3 is CASRSTGQGALVKYF. The CDR3 DNA follows: TGTGCCAGCAGATCCACGGGACAGGGGGCCCTCGTGAAGTACTTC.

A few counts support this clone. This rearrangement joins TRBV28 to TRBJ2-1; 9 positions match TRBD1. This CDR3 has 18 amino acids. Germline V gene sequence: CDR1 MDHEN, CDR2 SYDVKM. V lost 2 bases and J lost 1; bases outside the gene matches: 9. CDR3 nucleotides: TGTGCCAGCAGTTTAGTACTCTTAGACAGGGGGTCCTACAATGAGCAGTTCTTC. Translation: CASSLVLLDRGSYNEQFF.

The chain employs TRBV19 and TRBJ1-1; no reliable D call. The CDR3 contains 14 residues. The germline V gene has CDR1 LNHDA and CDR2 SQIVND (reference sequence). Trimming stripped 1 base from V and 0 bases from J, with 6 bases between. The CDR3 protein is CASSIGRLNTEAFF. CDR3 bases: TGTGCCAGTAGTATAGGGAGACTGAACACTGAAGCTTTCTTT.

This clone was observed a handful of times. The chain's CDR3 is CASSLVLRREPYEQYF. CDR3 nucleotides: TGCGCCAGCAGCTTGGTTCTACGCCGGGAACCCTACGAGCAGTACTTC. The gene calls are TRBV5-1 and TRBJ2-7, with D possibly being TRBD2 (5 bases). The CDR3 consists of 16 residues. Germline loops: CDR1 SGHRS, CDR2 YFSETQ. V was shortened by 0 bases and J by 2 bases, with 15 bases between the two germline ends.

V usage is TRBV2 and J usage is TRBJ1-5; D is unclear. This CDR3 spans 13 amino acids. Germline V gene lookup returns CDR1 SNHLY and CDR2 FYNNEI. Trimming removed 11 bases from V and 6 bases from J, with 17 bases in between. Here the CDR3 reads CACGSGEGQPQHF. Written as DNA, the CDR3 is TGTGCCTGCGGTTCCGGGGAAGGTCAGCCCCAGCATTTT.

The V call is TRBV19, the J call TRBJ1-5, with D possibly matching TRBD1 (5 bases). CDR3 length: 16 amino acids. With 3 bases removed from V and 5 bases from J, the gap between germline ends came to 17 bases. CDR1 is LNHDA, CDR2 SQIVND, per germline (reference sequence). Written as DNA, the CDR3 is TGTGCCAGTAGTATGGCGTTTGGGGGGTCCCATCAGCCCCAGCATTTT. Translating gives CASSMAFGGSHQPQHF.

This clone showed up just once. This chain connects TRBV4-1 to TRBJ1-5; D call uncertain. This CDR3 is 18 amino acids long. Trimming cost V 1 base and J 4 bases, with 20 bases left between them. Germline V lookup: CDR1 MGHRA, CDR2 YSYEKL. The DNA for the CDR3 is TGCGCCAGCAGCCAAGGGAAGTTGGCTGAGGGCGTTAATCAGCCCCAGCATTTT. Translation: CASSQGKLAEGVNQPQHF.

This clone was seen a few times. The V and J genes are TRBV4-3 and TRBJ2-4; 7 bases align to TRBD2. CDR3 length: 15 amino acids. From germline, CDR1 is LGHNA and CDR2 YSLEER. J lost 8 bases, V lost 1 base, and 8 bases had no gene match. CDR3 coding DNA: TGCGCCAGCAGCCAAGGCGGCGGGAGTAGGGACATTCAGTACTTC. Protein product: CASSQGGGSRDIQYF.

This clone was counted only a few times. The genes are TRBV7-9 and TRBJ2-1; D might be TRBD1 (6 bases). Germline values: CDR1 SEHNR, CDR2 FQNEAQ (reference sequence). V lost 3 bases, J lost 8 bases, and 11 bases lay in between. The CDR3 contains 13 residues. The CDR3 nucleotides are TGTGCCAGCAGCTTTCAAGACAGGCATGAGCAGTTCTTC. It specifies CASSFQDRHEQFF.

This clone was seen a handful of times. V is TRBV5-1 and J is TRBJ2-4, with D possibly being TRBD2 (5 bases). Germline V gene data show CDR1 as SGHRS and CDR2 as YFSETQ. The germline V and J ends were trimmed by 2 bases and 0 bases, with 9 bases remaining between them. This CDR3 region has 15 residues. This CDR3 reads CASSLSGGAKNIQYF. DNA for the CDR3: TGCGCCAGCAGCTTAAGCGGAGGAGCCAAAAACATTCAGTACTTC.

The J gene is TRBJ2-1, the V gene TRBV28, with unresolved D. CDR1 and CDR2 (germline): MDHEN, SYDVKM. The CDR3 length is 13 residues. Trimming left V 1 base short and J 5 bases short, with 6 bases between. The CDR3 here is CASSLFPDNEQFF. In DNA, the CDR3 is TGTGCCAGCAGTTTATTCCCCGACAATGAGCAGTTCTTC.

V is TRBV19 and J is TRBJ1-1, with D perhaps TRBD1 (6 bases). The V gene lost 7 bases and the J gene lost 7 bases, with 13 bases spanning the gap. From germline, CDR1 is LNHDA and CDR2 SQIVND (reference sequence). The CDR3 runs to 12 residues. CDR3 protein: CASMGTLYEAFF. DNA of the CDR3: TGTGCCAGTATGGGGACACTCTATGAAGCTTTCTTT.

This clone was counted between two and nine times. The rearrangement uses TRBV5-4 and TRBJ2-7; D remains ambiguous. CDR3 length equals 13 residues. Germline V gene data show CDR1 as SGHNT and CDR2 as YYREEE (reference sequence). Deletions cut 0 bases from V and 5 bases from J, with 9 bases between. CDR3 in amino acids: CASSLVGSDEQYF. DNA of the CDR3: TGTGCCAGCAGCTTGGTCGGGTCGGACGAGCAGTACTTC.

In this sample, this clone turned up a few times. The rearrangement joins TRBV30 to TRBJ1-2; the D is unclear. CDR1 GTSNPN and CDR2 SVGIG come from the germline V gene (reference sequence). Trimming stripped 5 bases from V and 0 bases from J, with 7 bases between. The CDR3 is 12 amino acids. Here the CDR3 reads CAWLRTNYGYTF. CDR3 bases: TGTGCCTGGCTGAGGACTAACTATGGCTACACCTTC.

The sample holds a few counts of this clone. The J gene is TRBJ2-7, the V gene TRBV7-2, with 14 bases matching TRBD2. CDR3 size: 17 residues. Unmatched junction bases numbered 9, after V lost 1 base and J lost 7 bases. The germline CDR1 and CDR2 sequences are SGHTA and FQGNSA. CDR3 amino acids: CASSLGTSGGTTKEQYF. CDR3 nucleotide sequence: TGTGCCAGCAGCTTAGGGACTAGCGGGGGGACCACTAAGGAGCAGTACTTC.

The genes are TRBV7-8 and TRBJ1-1, with D maybe TRBD1 (6 bases). V gave up 4 bases and J gave up 0 bases, with 12 bases separating them. The CDR3 sequence is 15 residues long. The V gene's germline CDR1 is SGHVS and CDR2 FQNEAQ. CDR3: CASSSTGQLNTEAFF. CDR3 sequence (DNA): TGTGCCAGCAGCTCTACTGGACAGCTGAACACTGAAGCTTTCTTT.

The chain joins TRBV15 to TRBJ1-5; TRBD1 is a possible D gene (5 bases). This CDR3 is built from 16 residues. CDR1 is LNHNV and CDR2 is YYDKDF in the germline V gene (reference sequence). The V and J ends lost 4 bases and 4 bases respectively, with 17 bases between them. The CDR3 nucleotides read TGTGCCACCAGCACCCTCGGGGAGGGGTGGAATCAGCCCCAGCATTTT. Translated, it gives CATSTLGEGWNQPQHF.

This rearrangement joins TRBV5-1 to TRBJ2-2; D is unclear. Germline V gives CDR1 SGHRS, CDR2 YFSETQ. V was clipped by 4 bases and J by 7 bases, with 8 bases between them. This CDR3 is 12 amino acids long. The CDR3 here is CASSLSRGELFF. CDR3 nucleotide sequence: TGCGCCAGCAGCCTTAGTCGCGGGGAGCTGTTTTTT.

This clone was seen a handful of times. The chain employs TRBV27 and TRBJ1-2, with a tentative D call TRBD1 (6 bases). Trimming removed 5 bases at V and 6 bases at J, with 16 bases between. Per the germline V gene, CDR1 is MNHEY and CDR2 is SMNVEV (reference sequence). The CDR3 sequence is 14 residues long. CDR3 region: CASSSTGLRDGYTF. The CDR3 DNA follows: TGTGCCAGCAGTAGTACAGGGCTCCGGGATGGCTACACCTTC.

This clone has only a few counts. The chain has TRBV4-3 and TRBJ1-6, with D possibly being TRBD1 (5 bases). Between the trimmed V and J ends, which lost 0 bases and 8 bases, there was a span of 8 bases. CDR1 is LGHNA and CDR2 is YSLEER in the germline V gene. CDR3 size: 14 residues. CDR3 residues: CASSQDRGYSPLHF. The CDR3 DNA reads TGCGCCAGCAGCCAAGATCGGGGGTATTCACCCCTCCACTTT.

The V and J genes are TRBV2 and TRBJ1-5; 8 nucleotides line up with TRBD1. The CDR3 runs to 15 residues. The V gene's germline CDR1 is SNHLY and CDR2 FYNNEI. The J segment lost 5 bases and the V segment lost 7 bases, leaving 10 bases of the junction unmatched. The CDR3 DNA is TGTGCCAGCACTCCCCGGACAGGGACCGATCAGCCCCAGCATTTT. Translated: CASTPRTGTDQPQHF.

The chain has TRBV28 and TRBJ1-2; a possible D gene is TRBD1 (6 bases). V was trimmed by 6 bases and J by 5 bases, leaving 10 bases between them. CDR1 is MDHEN and CDR2 is SYDVKM in the germline V gene. There are 12 residues in the CDR3. For the CDR3, the DNA is TGTGCCAGCAGCCCCGGGACATATGGCTACACCTTC. This encodes CASSPGTYGYTF.

Turning to this clone: A junction boundary mismatches the germline segment, possibly from a read error. V is TRBV30 and J is TRBJ2-7, with 7 bases fitting TRBD1. CDR1 is GTSNPN and CDR2 is SVGIG in the germline V gene (reference sequence). The CDR3 is 14 amino acids. The DNA of the CDR3 is TGTGCCTGGAGGAGTTGGCGACAGGGCGTGACCCAGTTTTTC. Translating gives CAWRSWRQGVTQFF.

The V gene is TRBV29-1, the J gene TRBJ2-3; no clear D. The germline CDR1 and CDR2 sequences are SQVTM and ANQGSEA. Deletions cut 3 bases from V and 4 bases from J, with 8 bases between. The CDR3 loop spans 12 amino acids. CDR3 loop: CSVDVQSDTQYF. The CDR3 DNA reads as TGCAGCGTTGACGTCCAGTCAGATACGCAGTATTTT.

This clone appeared a few times. The V gene is TRBV18, the J gene TRBJ1-2; D gene ambiguous. The CDR3 sequence is 14 residues long. V was trimmed by 2 bases and J by 5 bases, leaving 12 bases between them. Germline loops: CDR1 KGHSH, CDR2 LQKENI. The CDR3 bases are TGTGCCAGCTCACCAAACCGGAGAGATTATGGCTACACCTTC. Translating gives CASSPNRRDYGYTF.